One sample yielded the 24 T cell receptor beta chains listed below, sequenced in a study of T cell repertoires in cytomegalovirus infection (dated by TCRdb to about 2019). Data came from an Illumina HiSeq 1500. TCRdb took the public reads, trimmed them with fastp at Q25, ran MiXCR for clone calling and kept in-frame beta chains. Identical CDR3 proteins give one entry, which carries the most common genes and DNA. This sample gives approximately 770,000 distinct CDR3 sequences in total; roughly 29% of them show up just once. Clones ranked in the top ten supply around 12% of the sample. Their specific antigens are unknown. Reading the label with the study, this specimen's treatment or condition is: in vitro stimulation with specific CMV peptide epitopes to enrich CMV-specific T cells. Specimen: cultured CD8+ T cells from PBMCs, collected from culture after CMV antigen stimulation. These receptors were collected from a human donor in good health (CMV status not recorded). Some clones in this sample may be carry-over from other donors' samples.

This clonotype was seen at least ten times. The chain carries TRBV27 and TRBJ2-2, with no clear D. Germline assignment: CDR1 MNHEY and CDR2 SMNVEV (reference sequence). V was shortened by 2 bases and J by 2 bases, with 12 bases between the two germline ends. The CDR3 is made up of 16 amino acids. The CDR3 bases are TGTGCCAGCAGTTTAAACACATACCGAAACACCGGGGAGCTGTTTTTT. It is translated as CASSLNTYRNTGELFF.

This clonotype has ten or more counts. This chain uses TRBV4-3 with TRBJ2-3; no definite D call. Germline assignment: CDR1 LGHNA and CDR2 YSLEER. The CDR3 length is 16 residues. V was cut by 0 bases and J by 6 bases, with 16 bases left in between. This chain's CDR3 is CASSQDLVGKGDTQYF. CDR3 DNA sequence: TGCGCCAGCAGCCAAGATCTGGTAGGGAAGGGCGATACGCAGTATTTT.

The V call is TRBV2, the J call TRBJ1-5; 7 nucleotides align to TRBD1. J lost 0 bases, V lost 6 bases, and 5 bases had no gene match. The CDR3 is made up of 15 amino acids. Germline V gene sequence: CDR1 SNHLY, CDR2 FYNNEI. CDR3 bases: TGTGCCAGCAGGAGTGGGACAGATAGCAATCAGCCCCAGCATTTT. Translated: CASRSGTDSNQPQHF.

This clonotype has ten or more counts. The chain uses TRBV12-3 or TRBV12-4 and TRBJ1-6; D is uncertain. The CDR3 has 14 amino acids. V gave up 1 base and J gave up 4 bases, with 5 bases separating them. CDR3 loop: CASSLDGYNSPLHF. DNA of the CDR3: TGTGCCAGCAGTTTAGACGGATATAATTCACCCCTCCACTTT.

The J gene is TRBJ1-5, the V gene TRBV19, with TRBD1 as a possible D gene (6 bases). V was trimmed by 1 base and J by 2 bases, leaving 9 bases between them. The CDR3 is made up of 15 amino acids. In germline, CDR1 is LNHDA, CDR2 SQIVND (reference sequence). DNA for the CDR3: TGTGCCAGTAGTATAGGGGGGGCTGGCAATCAGCCCCAGCATTTT. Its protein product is CASSIGGAGNQPQHF.

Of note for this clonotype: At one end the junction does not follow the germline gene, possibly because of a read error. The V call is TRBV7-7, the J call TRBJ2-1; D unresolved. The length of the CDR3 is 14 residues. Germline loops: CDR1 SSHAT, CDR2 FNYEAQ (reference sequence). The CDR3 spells CASSPELDYNEQFF. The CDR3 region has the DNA TGTGCTAGCAGCCCCGAGTTGGATTACAATGAGCAGTTCTTC.

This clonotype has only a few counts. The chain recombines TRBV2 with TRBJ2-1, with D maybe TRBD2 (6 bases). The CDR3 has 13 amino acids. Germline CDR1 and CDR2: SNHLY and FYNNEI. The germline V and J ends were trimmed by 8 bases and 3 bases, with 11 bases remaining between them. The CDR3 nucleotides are TGTGCCAGCGTCGTGGGACTCTACAATGAGCAGTTCTTC. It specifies CASVVGLYNEQFF.

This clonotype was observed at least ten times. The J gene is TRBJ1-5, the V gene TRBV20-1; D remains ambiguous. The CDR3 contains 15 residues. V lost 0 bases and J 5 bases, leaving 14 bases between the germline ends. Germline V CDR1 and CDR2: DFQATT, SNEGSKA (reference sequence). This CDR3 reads CSARDYSGSDQPQHF. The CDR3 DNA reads TGCAGTGCTAGAGATTACAGCGGTTCCGATCAGCCCCAGCATTTT.

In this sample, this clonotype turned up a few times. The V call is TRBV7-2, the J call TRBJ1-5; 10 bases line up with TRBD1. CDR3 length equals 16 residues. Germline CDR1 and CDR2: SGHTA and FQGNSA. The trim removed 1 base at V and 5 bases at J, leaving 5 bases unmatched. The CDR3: CASSLGQGAYHQPQHF. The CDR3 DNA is TGTGCCAGCAGCTTAGGACAGGGGGCGTATCATCAGCCCCAGCATTTT.

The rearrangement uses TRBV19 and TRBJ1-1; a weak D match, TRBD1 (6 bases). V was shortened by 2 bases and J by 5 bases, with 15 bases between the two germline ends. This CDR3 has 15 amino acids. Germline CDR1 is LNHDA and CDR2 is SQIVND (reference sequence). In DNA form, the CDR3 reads TGTGCCAGTAGTATATCCCTGGGGGGGCAGACTGAAGCTTTCTTT. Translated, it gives CASSISLGGQTEAFF.

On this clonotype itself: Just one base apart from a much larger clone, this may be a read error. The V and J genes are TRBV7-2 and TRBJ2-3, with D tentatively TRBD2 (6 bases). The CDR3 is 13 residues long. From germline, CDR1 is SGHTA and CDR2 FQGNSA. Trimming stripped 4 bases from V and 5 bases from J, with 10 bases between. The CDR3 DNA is TGTACCAGCAGCTCCGGGGGTGGAGATACGCAGTATTTT. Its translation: CTSSSGGGDTQYF. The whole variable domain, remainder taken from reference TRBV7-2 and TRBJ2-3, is GAGVSQSPSNKVTEKGKDVELRCDPISGHTALYWYRQSLGQGLEFLIYFQGNSAPDKSGLPSDRFSAERTGGSVSTLTIQRTQQEDSAVYLCTSSSGGGDTQYFGPGTRLTVL.

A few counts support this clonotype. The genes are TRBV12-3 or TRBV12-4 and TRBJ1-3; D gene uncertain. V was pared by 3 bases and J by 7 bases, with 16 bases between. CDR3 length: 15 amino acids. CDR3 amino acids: CASSLEQYLGNTIYF. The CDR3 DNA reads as TGTGCCAGCAGTTTGGAACAGTATCTCGGGAACACCATATATTTT.

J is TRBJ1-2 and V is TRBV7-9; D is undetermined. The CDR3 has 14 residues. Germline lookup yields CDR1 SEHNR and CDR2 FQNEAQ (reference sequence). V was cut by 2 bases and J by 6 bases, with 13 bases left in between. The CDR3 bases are TGTGCCAGCAGCTTAAGTAGTACTCTGGATGGCTACACCTTC. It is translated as CASSLSSTLDGYTF.

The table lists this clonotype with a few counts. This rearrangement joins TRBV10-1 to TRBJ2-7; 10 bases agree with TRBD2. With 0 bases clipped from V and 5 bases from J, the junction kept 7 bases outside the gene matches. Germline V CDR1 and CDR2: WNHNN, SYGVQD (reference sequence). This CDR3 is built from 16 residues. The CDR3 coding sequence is TGCGCCAGCAGTGAGTCTCTTAGCGGGGGGATCGACGAGCAGTACTTC. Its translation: CASSESLSGGIDEQYF.

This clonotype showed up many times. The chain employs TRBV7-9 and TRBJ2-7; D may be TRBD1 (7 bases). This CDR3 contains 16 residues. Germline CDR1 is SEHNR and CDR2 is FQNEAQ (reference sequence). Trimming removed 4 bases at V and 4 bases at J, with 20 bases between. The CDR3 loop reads CASSSVRQGLAYEQYF. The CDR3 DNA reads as TGTGCCAGCAGCTCTGTCCGACAGGGACTCGCTTACGAGCAGTACTTC. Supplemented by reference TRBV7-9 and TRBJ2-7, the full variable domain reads DTGVSQNPRHKITKRGQNVTFRCDPISEHNRLYWYRQTLGQGPEFLTYFQNEAQLEKSRLLSDRFSAERPKGSFSTLEIQRTEQGDSAMYLCASSSVRQGLAYEQYFGPGTRLTVT.

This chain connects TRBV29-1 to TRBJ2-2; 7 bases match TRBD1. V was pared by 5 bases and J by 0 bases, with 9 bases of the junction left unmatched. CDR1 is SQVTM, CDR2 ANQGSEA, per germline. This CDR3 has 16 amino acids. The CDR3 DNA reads TGCAGCGTTCTCCCTACAGGGGCATCGAACACCGGGGAGCTGTTTTTT. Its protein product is CSVLPTGASNTGELFF.

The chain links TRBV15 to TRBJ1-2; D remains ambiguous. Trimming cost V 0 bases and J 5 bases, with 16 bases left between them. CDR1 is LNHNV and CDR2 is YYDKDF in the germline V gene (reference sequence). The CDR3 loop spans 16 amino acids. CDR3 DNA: TGTGCCACCAGCAGAGATCCCCGGGGTGACTTTTATGGCTACACCTTC. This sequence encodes CATSRDPRGDFYGYTF.

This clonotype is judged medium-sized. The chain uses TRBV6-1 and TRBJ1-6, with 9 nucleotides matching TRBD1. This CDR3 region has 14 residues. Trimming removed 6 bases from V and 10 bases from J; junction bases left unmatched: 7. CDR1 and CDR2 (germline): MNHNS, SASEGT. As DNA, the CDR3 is TGTGCCAGCAGAACCGGGACAGGGCTCTCACCCCTCCACTTT. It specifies CASRTGTGLSPLHF.

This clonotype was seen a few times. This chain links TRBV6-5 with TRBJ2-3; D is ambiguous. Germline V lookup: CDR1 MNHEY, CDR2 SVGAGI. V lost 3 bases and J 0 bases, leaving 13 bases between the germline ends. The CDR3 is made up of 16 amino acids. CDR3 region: CASSYGSLASTDTQYF. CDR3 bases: TGTGCCAGCAGTTATGGGTCTTTGGCTAGCACAGATACGCAGTATTTT.

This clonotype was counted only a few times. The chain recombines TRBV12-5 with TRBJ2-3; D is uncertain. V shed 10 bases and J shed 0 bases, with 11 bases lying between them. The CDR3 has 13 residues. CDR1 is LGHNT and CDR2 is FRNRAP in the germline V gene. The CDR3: CATDKTSTDTQYF. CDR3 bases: TGTGCTACCGACAAGACTAGCACAGATACGCAGTATTTT.

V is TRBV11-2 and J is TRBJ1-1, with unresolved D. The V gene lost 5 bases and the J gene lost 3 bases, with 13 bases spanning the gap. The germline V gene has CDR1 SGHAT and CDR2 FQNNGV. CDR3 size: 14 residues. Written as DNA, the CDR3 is TGTGCCAGCAGCGTAGGAAGTTGGGACACTGAAGCTTTCTTT. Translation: CASSVGSWDTEAFF.

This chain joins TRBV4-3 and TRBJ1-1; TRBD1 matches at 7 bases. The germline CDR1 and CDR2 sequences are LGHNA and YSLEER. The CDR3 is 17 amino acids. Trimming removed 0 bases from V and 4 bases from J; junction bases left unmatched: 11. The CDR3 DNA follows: TGCGCCAGCAGCCAAGATTTCGGACAGGATAGTAGCACTGAAGCTTTCTTT. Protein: CASSQDFGQDSSTEAFF.

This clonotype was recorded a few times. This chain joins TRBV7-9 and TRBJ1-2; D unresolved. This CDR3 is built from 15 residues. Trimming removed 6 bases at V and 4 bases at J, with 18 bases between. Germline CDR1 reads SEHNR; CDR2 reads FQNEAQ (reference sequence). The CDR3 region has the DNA TGTGCCAGCAGGGGCGGGTCTCCCCCCAGCTATGGCTACACCTTC. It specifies CASRGGSPPSYGYTF.

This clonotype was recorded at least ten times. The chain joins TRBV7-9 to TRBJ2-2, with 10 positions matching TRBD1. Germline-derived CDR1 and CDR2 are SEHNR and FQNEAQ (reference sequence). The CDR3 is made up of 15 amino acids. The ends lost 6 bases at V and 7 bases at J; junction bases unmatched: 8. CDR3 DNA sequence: TGTGCCAGCAGGCCGGTGGACAGGGGGATCGGGGAGCTGTTTTTT. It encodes CASRPVDRGIGELFF.